This T cell receptor beta chain was observed in a study of blood T cell repertoires in COVID-19. Study details: The study drew acute and convalescent COVID-19 samples from the United States, Italy and Spain. Nucleic acid was either cDNA or gDNA, and it came from T cells, B-cell-depleted T cells, or PBMCs.

Germline CDR1 LGHNA, CDR2 YNFKEQ. Trimming took 4 bases from V and 0 from J; bases not matched to a gene: 2. This CDR3 has 15 amino acids. As originally analysed: Using reference gene primer amplification, nucleated cell counts were estimated. This table comes from immunoSEQ multiplex PCR, and its TCRdb copy is limited to in-frame clones, with some not included. Clone size and the V and J calls come from that table; the DNA yielded D and trimming. The data show approximately 240,000 clones, roughly four fifths seen once. This sequence was found in a woman aged 55-70 years with acute or convalescent COVID-19. The chain links TRBV4-2 to TRBJ2-2, with 7 bases lining up with TRBD2. Sequencing was carried out using peripheral blood. The CDR3, as DNA: TGTGCCAGCAGCCCCGGGACTACGAACACCGGGGAGCTGTTTTTT. This sequence encodes CASSPGTTNTGELFF.